These 24 T cell receptor beta chains share one sample of origin, sequenced in a study of cytomegalovirus exposure and HLA in healthy donors. Generated by immunoSEQ multiplex PCR, the TCRdb table keeps only in-frame clones and is missing some. The sample has about 150,000 clones; just over 85% are singletons. The sample was PBMCs. The source of these receptors is a human donor in good health.

In its sample, this clone was seen a few times. This chain joins TRBV6-1 and TRBJ2-7, with TRBD2 identical over 9 bases. Trimming at V came to 11 bases and at J to 7 bases, leaving 12 bases not matched to a gene. The CDR3 loop spans 13 amino acids. CDR1 MNHNS and CDR2 SASEGT come from the germline V gene. The DNA of the CDR3 is TGTGCCGGGAAGAGCGGGAGGTCGGGTGAGCAGTACTTC. This gives the protein CAGKSGRSGEQYF.

The chain uses TRBV9 and TRBJ1-1; D is unresolved. The germline gives CDR1 SGDLS, CDR2 YYNGEE. V lost 3 bases and J 0 bases, leaving 9 bases between the germline ends. CDR3 size: 14 residues. The CDR3 nucleotides are TGTGCCAGCAGCGCGAGCCCCCTGAACACTGAAGCTTTCTTT. Its protein is CASSASPLNTEAFF.

This clone was found once. J is TRBJ2-1 and V is TRBV6-1, with TRBD2 matching 12 bases. The germline V gene has CDR1 MNHNS and CDR2 SASEGT. J gave up 3 bases and V 8 bases, and 2 bases lay outside the gene matches. This CDR3 has 14 amino acids. The DNA for the CDR3 is TGTGCCAGCTTACTAGCGGGAGGCTACAATGAGCAGTTCTTC. Encoded protein: CASLLAGGYNEQFF.

The chain has TRBV12-5 and TRBJ2-1; 9 positions agree with TRBD2. V trimming: 0 bases; J trimming: 9 bases; junction bases outside the gene matches: 9. CDR3 length: 16 residues. CDR1 is LGHNT and CDR2 is FRNRAP in the germline V gene. CDR3 in amino acids: CASGLVVGRGGSEQFF. DNA for the CDR3: TGTGCTAGTGGTTTGGTAGTTGGGCGGGGGGGCAGTGAGCAGTTCTTC.

The CDR3 DNA reads as TGTGCCAGCAGTTTAGGGCGGGAGTACCAAGAGACCCAGTACTTC. Its translation: CASSLGREYQETQYF. This chain links TRBV28 with TRBJ2-5; 7 positions match TRBD2. The CDR3 is 15 amino acids. Germline lookup yields CDR1 MDHEN and CDR2 SYDVKM. V was clipped by 2 bases and J by 0 bases; unmatched bases: 3.

The chain links TRBV25-1 to TRBJ1-2, with D unclear. This CDR3 comprises 16 residues. Trimming removed 2 bases from V and 13 bases from J, with 26 bases in between. Germline values: CDR1 MGHDK, CDR2 SYGVNS. CDR3 bases: TGTGCCAGCAGTGAAGAAGGCCGAGGGAGGCCTATGGCTACCACCTTC. Amino acids: CASSEEGRGRPMATTF.

J is TRBJ2-5 and V is TRBV5-6; D unclear. CDR1 is SGHDT, CDR2 YYEEEE, per germline. The CDR3 has 14 amino acids. V was trimmed by 1 base and J by 2 bases, leaving 9 bases between them. The CDR3 DNA follows: TGTGCCAGCAGCTTGCGCAGCGCGCAAGAGACCCAGTACTTC. As protein: CASSLRSAQETQYF.

The rearrangement links TRBV7-9 to TRBJ2-3; D uncertain. From germline, CDR1 is SEHNR and CDR2 FQNEAQ (reference sequence). Trimming pared 4 bases from V and 0 bases from J, leaving 11 bases between. CDR3 length equals 15 residues. The CDR3 region is CASSSGAPSTDTQYF. Written as DNA, the CDR3 is TGTGCCAGCAGCTCAGGCGCCCCTAGCACAGATACGCAGTATTTT.

Only one count was recorded for this clone. This chain connects TRBV28 to TRBJ2-7; 7 bases align to TRBD1. V was clipped by 5 bases and J by 3 bases; unmatched bases: 7. CDR1 and CDR2 from the germline V gene are MDHEN and SYDVKM. This CDR3 is 14 amino acids long. CDR3 nucleotides: TGTGCCAGCAGTCGCCCGGGACAGAGCTACGAGCAGTACTTC. Translated, it gives CASSRPGQSYEQYF.

The V and J genes are TRBV29-1 and TRBJ2-2; 8 bases align to TRBD1. The trim removed 6 bases at V and 2 bases at J, leaving 5 bases unmatched. Germline V gene data show CDR1 as SQVTM and CDR2 as ANQGSEA. The CDR3 consists of 14 residues. The CDR3 is CSVSTGVNTGELFF. In DNA form, the CDR3 reads TGCAGCGTGTCGACAGGGGTAAACACCGGGGAGCTGTTTTTT.

J is TRBJ1-2 and V is TRBV27; no definite D call. This CDR3 contains 11 residues. CDR1 and CDR2 from the germline V gene are MNHEY and SMNVEV (reference sequence). Trimming shortened V by 6 bases and J by 4 bases, and 6 bases separated the two germline ends. CDR3 in DNA: TGTGCCAGCAGGGACTTCTATGGCTACACCTTC. This codes for CASRDFYGYTF.

The genes are TRBV6-5 and TRBJ2-2; maybe TRBD2 (5 bases). This CDR3 contains 14 residues. CDR1 and CDR2 from the germline V gene are MNHEY and SVGAGI. V was cut by 4 bases and J by 4 bases, with 10 bases left in between. The CDR3 reads CASSFDRGTGELFF. In DNA, the CDR3 is TGTGCCAGCAGTTTCGATCGGGGCACCGGGGAGCTGTTTTTT.

This clone was seen just once. The chain is built from TRBV5-6 and TRBJ1-5; D perhaps matches TRBD1 (5 bases). The CDR3 runs 16 residues. Germline V lookup: CDR1 SGHDT, CDR2 YYEEEE. The V and J ends lost 5 bases and 0 bases respectively, with 15 bases between them. CDR3 DNA sequence: TGTGCCAGCAGACGCTTCAGGGAGGTTAGCAATCAGCCCCAGCATTTT. The encoded protein is CASRRFREVSNQPQHF.

This clone was found once. The chain couples TRBV7-6 to TRBJ2-2, with 7 bases that match TRBD1. With 5 bases clipped from V and 1 base from J, the junction kept 7 bases outside the gene matches. The CDR3 sequence is 16 residues long. Germline V gives CDR1 SGHVS, CDR2 FNYEAQ. In DNA form, the CDR3 reads TGTGCCAGCAGCCCTTGGGACAGACTGAACACCGGGGAGCTGTTTTTT. It yields the protein CASSPWDRLNTGELFF.

The V and J genes are TRBV11-2 and TRBJ2-7, with 14 bases matching TRBD2. Trimming cost V 4 bases and J 2 bases; bases outside gene matches: 4. The length of the CDR3 is 16 residues. CDR1 and CDR2 from the germline V gene are SGHAT and FQNNGV. CDR3 nucleotide sequence: TGTGCCAGCAGCTCCGGGACTAGCGGGGGAACCTACGAGCAGTACTTC. It specifies CASSSGTSGGTYEQYF.

This chain uses TRBV28 with TRBJ1-3; D is possibly TRBD1 (5 bases). The CDR3 runs to 15 residues. Trimming cost V 4 bases and J 0 bases, with 10 bases left between them. Germline CDR1 and CDR2: MDHEN and SYDVKM. CDR3 region: CASSYAQVSGNTIYF. For the CDR3, the DNA is TGTGCCAGCAGTTACGCACAGGTCTCTGGAAACACCATATATTTT.

This rearrangement joins TRBV7-8 to TRBJ2-7, with 7 nucleotides matching TRBD1. The length of the CDR3 is 17 residues. Germline loops: CDR1 SGHVS, CDR2 FQNEAQ. The trim removed 4 bases at V and 3 bases at J, leaving 15 bases unmatched. The DNA of the CDR3 is TGTGCCAGCAGCTCGGGACAGTCCCCCGGGGCTTACTACGAGCAGTACTTC. This translates into CASSSGQSPGAYYEQYF. The whole variable domain, remainder taken from reference TRBV7-8 and TRBJ2-7, is GAGVSQSPRYKVAKRGQDVALRCDPISGHVSLFWYQQALGQGPEFLTYFQNEAQLDKSGLPSDRFFAERPEGSVSTLKIQRTQQEDSAVYLCASSSGQSPGAYYEQYFGPGTRLTVT.

This chain links TRBV6-5 with TRBJ1-1; no clear D. V lost 7 bases and J 0 bases, leaving 12 bases between the germline ends. Looked up from germline, CDR1 is MNHEY and CDR2 is SVGAGI. The CDR3 consists of 14 residues. CDR3 region: CASTRPGLNTEAFF. In DNA, the CDR3 is TGTGCCAGCACCCGTCCGGGGTTGAACACTGAAGCTTTCTTT.

The chain recombines TRBV27 with TRBJ2-3; 8 positions match TRBD1. V gave up 5 bases and J gave up 1 base; unmatched junction bases: 5. The CDR3 contains 15 residues. Looked up from germline, CDR1 is MNHEY and CDR2 is SMNVEV (reference sequence). CDR3 sequence (DNA): TGTGCCAGCAGTCCCGGACAGGGACGCACAGATACGCAGTATTTT. Amino acid sequence: CASSPGQGRTDTQYF.

The chain couples TRBV9 to TRBJ2-7, with a weak D call TRBD1 (5 bases). CDR1 SGDLS and CDR2 YYNGEE come from the germline V gene. This CDR3 region has 14 residues. The ends were cut back, 0 bases at V and 0 bases at J, with 7 bases in the middle. The DNA of the CDR3 is TGTGCCAGCAGCGTAGGGGGCAGCTCCTACGAGCAGTACTTC. It is translated as CASSVGGSSYEQYF.

This chain uses TRBV27 with TRBJ1-1; D possibly corresponds to TRBD1 (6 bases). The CDR3 totals 16 residues. CDR1 MNHEY and CDR2 SMNVEV come from the germline V gene (reference sequence). The V end was cut by 3 bases, the J end by 1 base, with 15 bases between. CDR3 loop: CASSFLTGKRNTEAFF. CDR3 bases: TGTGCCAGCAGTTTCCTAACAGGGAAACGGAACACTGAAGCTTTCTTT.

This sequence joins TRBV2 and TRBJ2-1; D might be TRBD1 (6 bases). Germline CDR1 reads SNHLY; CDR2 reads FYNNEI. CDR3 length: 13 residues. Trimming removed 5 bases at V and 7 bases at J, with 12 bases between. The CDR3 nucleotides are TGTGCCAGCAGTAAGACAGGCTGGAATGAGCAGTTCTTC. Residues: CASSKTGWNEQFF.

This CDR3 reads CASSLSLGGPGGSSYEQYF. The CDR3 DNA is TGTGCCAGCAGCTTAAGTCTCGGTGGTCCCGGAGGGAGCTCCTACGAGCAGTACTTC. The chain couples TRBV7-8 to TRBJ2-7; TRBD2 might be the D (6 bases). The CDR3 loop spans 19 amino acids. The germline V and J ends were trimmed by 2 bases and 0 bases, with 23 bases remaining between them. In germline, CDR1 is SGHVS, CDR2 FQNEAQ.

The chain has TRBV29-1 and TRBJ2-7, with TRBD1 as a possible D gene (6 bases). Germline V gene sequence: CDR1 SQVTM, CDR2 ANQGSEA. Trimming removed 4 bases from V and 1 base from J, with 14 bases in between. CDR3 size: 14 residues. The CDR3 DNA follows: TGCAGCGTTGTTCCCCTAGGACAGTCCTACGAGCAGTACTTC. Translation: CSVVPLGQSYEQYF.